The clone carrying this T cell receptor (beta chain) has a count of ten or more. The target antigen is unknown. The entry originates in a study of CD8 T cells in ankylosing spondylitis. Study-wide points: Previously reported in reactive arthritis synovial fluid and blood were some of the motif variants. Ankylosing spondylitis blood appeared to carry a characteristic TCR beta motif of eight or nine highly homologous variants. Significant enrichment of disease-linked clones was reportedly seen in matched ankylosing spondylitis synovial fluid.

One entry per CDR3 protein, called by TCRdb with MiXCR from the 5' RACE reads. Of 300,000 to 400,000 distinct CDR3 sequences listed, around 15% were seen once; the top ten hold around 1%. Sequenced: blood, either unsorted or a sorted T cell fraction (not recorded which). The origin of this receptor is a male donor with ankylosing spondylitis or in good health (not recorded which).

CDR3 sequence (DNA): TGTGCCACCTCCCTAGCACCTGGCGGGGAGCTGTTTTTT. Translated, it gives CATSLAPGGELFF. V gene TRBV15 combines with J gene TRBJ2-2; perhaps TRBD2 as D (5 bases). The germline V and J ends were trimmed by 8 bases and 7 bases, with 14 bases remaining between them. The V gene's germline CDR1 is LNHNV and CDR2 YYDKDF (reference sequence). The CDR3 has 13 amino acids.